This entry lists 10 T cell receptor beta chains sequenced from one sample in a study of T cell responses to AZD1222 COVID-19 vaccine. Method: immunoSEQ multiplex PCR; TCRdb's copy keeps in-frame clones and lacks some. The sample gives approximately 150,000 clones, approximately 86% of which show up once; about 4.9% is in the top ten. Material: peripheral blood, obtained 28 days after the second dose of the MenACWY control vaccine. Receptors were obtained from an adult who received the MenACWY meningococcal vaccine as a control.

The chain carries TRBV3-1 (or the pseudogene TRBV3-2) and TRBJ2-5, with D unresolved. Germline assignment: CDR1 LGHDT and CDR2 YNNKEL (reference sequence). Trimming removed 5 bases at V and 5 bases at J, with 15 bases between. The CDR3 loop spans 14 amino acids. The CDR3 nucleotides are TGTGCCAGCAGCTCACAAGGGTCCGGGGAGACCCAGTACTTC. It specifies CASSSQGSGETQYF.

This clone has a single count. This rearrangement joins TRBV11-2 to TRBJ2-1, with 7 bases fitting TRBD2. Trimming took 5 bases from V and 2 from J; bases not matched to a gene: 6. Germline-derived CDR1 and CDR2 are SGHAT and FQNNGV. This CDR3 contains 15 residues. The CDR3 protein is CASSEASGAYNEQFF. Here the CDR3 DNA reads TGTGCCAGCAGCGAAGCTAGCGGAGCCTACAATGAGCAGTTCTTC.

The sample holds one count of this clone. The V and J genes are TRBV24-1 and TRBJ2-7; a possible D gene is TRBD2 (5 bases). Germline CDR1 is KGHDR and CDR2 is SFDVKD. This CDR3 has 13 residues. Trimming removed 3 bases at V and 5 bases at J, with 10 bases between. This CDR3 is CATSDIGVHEQYF. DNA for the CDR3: TGTGCCACCAGTGATATCGGGGTTCACGAGCAGTACTTC.

The CDR3 spells CSVLPTLEGEKLFF. The DNA for the CDR3 is TGCAGCGTTTTGCCGACGTTGGAGGGGGAAAAACTGTTTTTT. The genes are TRBV29-1 and TRBJ1-4; tentative D call: TRBD1 (5 bases). Trimming cost V 5 bases and J 8 bases, with 18 bases left between them. Looked up from germline, CDR1 is SQVTM and CDR2 is ANQGSEA. The CDR3 covers 14 residues.

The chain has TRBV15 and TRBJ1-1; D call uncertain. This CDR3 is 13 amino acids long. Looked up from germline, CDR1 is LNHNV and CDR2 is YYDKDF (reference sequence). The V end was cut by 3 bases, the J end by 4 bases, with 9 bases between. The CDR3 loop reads CATSRAAVTEAFF. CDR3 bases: TGTGCCACCAGCAGGGCCGCCGTCACTGAAGCTTTCTTT. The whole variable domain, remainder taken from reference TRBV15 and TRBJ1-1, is DAMVIQNPRYQVTQFGKPVTLSCSQTLNHNVMYWYQQKSSQAPKLLFHYYDKDFNNEADTPDNFQSRRPNTSFCFLDIRSPGLGDTAMYLCATSRAAVTEAFFGQGTRLTVV.

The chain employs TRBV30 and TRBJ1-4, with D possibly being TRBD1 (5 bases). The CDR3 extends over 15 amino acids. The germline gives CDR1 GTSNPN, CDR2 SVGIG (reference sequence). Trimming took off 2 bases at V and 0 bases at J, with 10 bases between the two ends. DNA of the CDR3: TGTGCCTGGAGTAGGGACCTCGCAACTAATGAAAAACTGTTTTTT. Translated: CAWSRDLATNEKLFF. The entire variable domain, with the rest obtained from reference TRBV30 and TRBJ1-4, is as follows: SQTIHQWPATLVQPVGSPLSLECTVEGTSNPNLYWYRQAAGRGLQLLFYSVGIGQISSEVPQNLSASRPQDRQFILSSKKLLLSDSGFYLCAWSRDLATNEKLFFGSGTQLSVL.

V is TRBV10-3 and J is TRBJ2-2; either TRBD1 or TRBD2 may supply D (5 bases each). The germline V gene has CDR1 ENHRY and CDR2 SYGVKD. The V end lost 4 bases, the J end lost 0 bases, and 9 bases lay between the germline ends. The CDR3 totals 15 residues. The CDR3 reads CAISAGTSNTGELFF. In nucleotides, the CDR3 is TGTGCCATCAGTGCCGGGACGTCGAACACCGGGGAGCTGTTTTTT.

CDR3 bases: TGCGCCAGCAGCTTGGGAGGGAAAACCGGGGAGCTGTTTTTT. This encodes CASSLGGKTGELFF. The chain carries TRBV5-1 and TRBJ2-2, with D possibly matching TRBD2 (5 bases). The germline V gene has CDR1 SGHRS and CDR2 YFSETQ. V lost 0 bases, J lost 5 bases, and 8 bases lay in between. There are 14 residues in the CDR3.

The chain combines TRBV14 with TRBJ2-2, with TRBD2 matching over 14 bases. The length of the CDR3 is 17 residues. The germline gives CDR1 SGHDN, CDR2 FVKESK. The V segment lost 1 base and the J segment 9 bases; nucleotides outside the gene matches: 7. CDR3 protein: CASSQARRLAGGRELFF. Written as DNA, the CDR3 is TGTGCCAGCAGCCAAGCCCGCCGACTAGCGGGAGGGAGGGAGCTGTTTTTT.

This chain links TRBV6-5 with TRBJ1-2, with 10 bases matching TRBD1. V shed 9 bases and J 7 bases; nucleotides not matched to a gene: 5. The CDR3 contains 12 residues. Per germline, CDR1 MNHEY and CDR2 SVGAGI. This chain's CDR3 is CASARDRGGYTF. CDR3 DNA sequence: TGTGCCAGTGCCCGGGACAGGGGTGGCTACACCTTC.